Each of the 30 T cell receptor beta chains below was sequenced from the same sample in a study of blood T cell repertoires in COVID-19. Generated by immunoSEQ multiplex PCR, the TCRdb table keeps only in-frame clones and is missing some. The sample yields roughly 220,000 clones, around 87% seen once. The sequenced sample consisted of peripheral blood. The receptors were gathered from a man between 60 and 70 years old with acute or convalescent COVID-19.

This clone was observed a few times. V gene TRBV9 combines with J gene TRBJ1-6, with 7 nucleotides matching TRBD1. The CDR3 sequence is 15 residues long. The germline V gene has CDR1 SGDLS and CDR2 YYNGEE. V trimming: 4 bases; J trimming: 10 bases; junction bases outside the gene matches: 11. The CDR3 region has the DNA TGTGCCAGCAGCCCTAGACAGGGCCAGGGGTCACCCCTCCACTTT. Translation gives CASSPRQGQGSPLHF.

This clone was observed once. The rearrangement joins TRBV5-1 to TRBJ2-3; 11 bases are shared with TRBD2. CDR1 and CDR2 (germline): SGHRS, YFSETQ. The CDR3 consists of 16 residues. V gave up 3 bases and J gave up 8 bases; unmatched junction bases: 11. In DNA form, the CDR3 reads TGCGCCAGCAGCTCGGCTAGCGGGGGGACTGCGGTTACGCAGTATTTT. Its translation is CASSSASGGTAVTQYF.

The table lists this clone with a few counts. The CDR3 coding sequence is TGTGCCAGTAGTACTCGGGGGGCCTTCGGCAATGAGCAGTTCTTC. Translated, it gives CASSTRGAFGNEQFF. The V gene is TRBV19, the J gene TRBJ2-1, with D possibly TRBD2 on 7 matching bases. Germline V lookup: CDR1 LNHDA, CDR2 SQIVND (reference sequence). The V end was cut by 4 bases, the J end by 6 bases, with 16 bases between. This CDR3 region has 15 residues.

The V gene is TRBV5-1, the J gene TRBJ1-1, with D possibly TRBD1 on 6 matching bases. From germline, CDR1 is SGHRS and CDR2 YFSETQ. The CDR3 has 14 residues. V gave up 0 bases and J gave up 4 bases, with 10 bases separating them. This CDR3 reads CASSLGGLGTEAFF. The CDR3 DNA is TGCGCCAGCAGCTTGGGGGGGCTGGGCACTGAAGCTTTCTTT.

The chain combines TRBV25-1 with TRBJ2-5; 8 bases align to TRBD1. After removal of 3 bases from V and 5 bases from J, the junction contained 8 bases not matched to a gene. Germline V CDR1 and CDR2: MGHDK, SYGVNS. The CDR3 runs to 15 residues. CDR3 in amino acids: CASSEYRGVGETQYF. The CDR3 DNA is TGTGCCAGCAGTGAGTACAGGGGGGTGGGGGAGACCCAGTACTTC.

The chain recombines TRBV14 with TRBJ1-3; D not resolved. CDR1 and CDR2 from the germline V gene are SGHDN and FVKESK. This CDR3 has 15 residues. V was shortened by 0 bases and J by 0 bases, with 6 bases between the two germline ends. The CDR3 here is CASSQDGLSGNTIYF. CDR3 DNA sequence: TGTGCCAGCAGCCAAGATGGGCTCTCTGGAAACACCATATATTTT. Full variable domain (outside the CDR3, taken from reference TRBV14 and TRBJ1-3): EAGVTQFPSHSVIEKGQTVTLRCDPISGHDNLYWYRRVMGKEIKFLLHFVKESKQDESGMPNNRFLAERTGGTYSTLKVQPAELEDSGVYFCASSQDGLSGNTIYFGEGSWLTVV.

The chain is built from TRBV6-6 and TRBJ2-5, with 8 bases aligning to TRBD2. The CDR3 has 15 residues. The junction had 5 bases not matched to a gene; V was cut back by 2 bases and J by 3 bases. The germline gives CDR1 MNHNY, CDR2 SVGAGI (reference sequence). The CDR3 coding sequence is TGTGCCAGCAGTTACGCGGGGGGCAGCGAAGAGACCCAGTACTTC. Its protein is CASSYAGGSEETQYF.

The V and J genes are TRBV5-1 and TRBJ2-3; 8 nucleotides line up with TRBD2. The CDR3 has 16 amino acids. V lost 2 bases to trimming and J lost 2 bases; unmatched junction nucleotides: 7. The germline gives CDR1 SGHRS, CDR2 YFSETQ. The CDR3 protein is CASSLRSGGPTDTQYF. The CDR3 bases are TGCGCCAGCAGCTTAAGGAGCGGGGGACCCACAGATACGCAGTATTTT. The variable domain in full, completed from reference TRBV5-1 and TRBJ2-3, reads KAGVTQTPRYLIKTRGQQVTLSCSPISGHRSVSWYQQTPGQGLQFLFEYFSETQRNKGNFPGRFSGRQFSNSRSEMNVSTLELGDSALYLCASSLRSGGPTDTQYFGPGTRLTVL.

The chain has TRBV14 and TRBJ2-6, with 10 bases lining up with TRBD2. This CDR3 contains 18 residues. Germline V gives CDR1 SGHDN, CDR2 FVKESK. Losses at the gene ends were 5 bases for V and 0 bases for J; bases not matched to a gene: 7. CDR3 coding DNA: TGTGCCAGCAGCTTAGGACTAGCGGCGAGCTCTGGGGCCAACGTCCTGACTTTC. Protein: CASSLGLAASSGANVLTF.

The gene calls are TRBV10-2 and TRBJ1-1; 8 bases are shared with TRBD1. The germline V gene has CDR1 WSHSY and CDR2 SAAADI. There are 14 residues in the CDR3. Germline trimming cut 6 bases from V and 1 base from J; bases unmatched to any gene: 4. The CDR3 nucleotides read TGCGCCAGCAGAGGACAGGGTAAGAACACTGAAGCTTTCTTT. This gives the protein CASRGQGKNTEAFF.

This clone was seen once. The CDR3 region has the DNA TGTGCCAGCAGAAGGCGGGACGGCCGTTCCTATGGCTACACCTTC. This gives the protein CASRRRDGRSYGYTF. This chain links TRBV5-6 with TRBJ1-2; D might be TRBD1 (5 bases). The V end lost 5 bases, the J end lost 4 bases, and 18 bases lay between the germline ends. The CDR3 runs 15 residues. CDR1 and CDR2 from the germline V gene are SGHDT and YYEEEE.

This chain uses TRBV24-1 with TRBJ2-1; D might be TRBD2 (6 bases). CDR1 is KGHDR, CDR2 SFDVKD, per germline. V lost 2 bases, J lost 0 bases, and 10 bases lay in between. The CDR3 is made up of 16 amino acids. CDR3 DNA sequence: TGTGCCACCAGTGATTCCGTAGCGGCCTCCTACAATGAGCAGTTCTTC. Protein: CATSDSVAASYNEQFF.

The J gene is TRBJ2-3, the V gene TRBV3-1 (or the pseudogene TRBV3-2), with a tentative D call TRBD2 (5 bases). The CDR3 has 12 amino acids. Germline CDR1 reads LGHDT; CDR2 reads YNNKEL (reference sequence). V was shortened by 2 bases and J by 8 bases, with 8 bases between the two germline ends. The CDR3 is CASSQRTATQYF. DNA for the CDR3: TGTGCCAGCAGCCAACGGACTGCTACGCAGTATTTT.

V usage is TRBV6-4 and J usage is TRBJ2-2; TRBD1 might be the D (6 bases). Germline values: CDR1 MRHNA, CDR2 SNTAGT. This CDR3 spans 16 amino acids. V was shortened by 2 bases and J by 1 base, with 11 bases between the two germline ends. Here the CDR3 DNA reads TGTGCCAGCAGTGACCAGGCAGGGGTGAACACCGGGGAGCTGTTTTTT. This sequence encodes CASSDQAGVNTGELFF.

The chain has TRBV19 and TRBJ1-5, with TRBD1 identical over 10 bases. Per the germline V gene, CDR1 is LNHDA and CDR2 is SQIVND (reference sequence). Trimming cost V 4 bases and J 3 bases; bases outside gene matches: 9. The length of the CDR3 is 17 residues. This CDR3 is CASSSPRQGATNQPQHF. The CDR3 DNA sequence: TGTGCCAGTAGTAGCCCCCGACAGGGGGCTACCAATCAGCCCCAGCATTTT.

The chain couples TRBV7-3 to TRBJ2-3; D perhaps matches TRBD1 (5 bases). Germline loops: CDR1 SGHTA, CDR2 FQGTGA. This CDR3 has 13 residues. The germline V and J ends were trimmed by 8 bases and 4 bases, with 13 bases remaining between them. The CDR3 DNA reads TGTGCCAGCGCCTGGCAGGGCCCAGATACGCAGTATTTT. Protein product: CASAWQGPDTQYF.

The table lists this clone with a count of one. The rearrangement links TRBV6-5 to TRBJ1-2, with TRBD1 matching 7 bases. The CDR3 sequence is 15 residues long. J was trimmed by 2 bases and V by 7 bases; bases with no gene match: 10. Germline V CDR1 and CDR2: MNHEY, SVGAGI. The CDR3 protein is CASTLGDRANYGYTF. The CDR3 DNA reads as TGTGCCAGCACCCTCGGCGACAGGGCCAACTATGGCTACACCTTC.

As DNA, the CDR3 is TGTGCCAGCAGGGAACGGAGCTCTGGGGCCAACGTCCTGACTTTC. Translating gives CASRERSSGANVLTF. The rearrangement links TRBV5-4 to TRBJ2-6, with D uncertain. Trimming stripped 5 bases from V and 0 bases from J, with 9 bases between. Germline CDR1 and CDR2: SGHNT and YYREEE (reference sequence). The CDR3 sequence is 15 residues long.

The chain couples TRBV11-2 to TRBJ2-5, with 9 bases aligning to TRBD2. The trim removed 3 bases at V and 5 bases at J, leaving 10 bases unmatched. The CDR3 contains 16 residues. In germline, CDR1 is SGHAT, CDR2 FQNNGV. The CDR3 bases are TGTGCCAGCAGCTTGCGGGGGGGCAGGGGTAAGGAGACCCAGTACTTC. Its translation: CASSLRGGRGKETQYF.

This clone was found once. The J gene is TRBJ2-1, the V gene TRBV3-1 (or the pseudogene TRBV3-2); D gene uncertain. CDR3 length: 14 amino acids. Trimming removed 0 bases from V and 7 bases from J, with 10 bases in between. Germline-derived CDR1 and CDR2 are LGHDT and YNNKEL (reference sequence). The CDR3 DNA follows: TGTGCCAGCAGCCAAGATCGCCCTCTAAATGAGCAGTTCTTC. This encodes CASSQDRPLNEQFF.

This chain joins TRBV6-6 and TRBJ2-3, with TRBD2 matching over 13 bases. The CDR3 covers 20 residues. V shed 5 bases and J 0 bases; nucleotides not matched to a gene: 14. Germline V CDR1 and CDR2: MNHNY, SVGAGI (reference sequence). This chain's CDR3 is CASSPRTSGGGTSSTDTQYF. The CDR3 region has the DNA TGTGCCAGCAGTCCGCGGACTAGCGGGGGCGGCACTTCTAGCACAGATACGCAGTATTTT.

This chain connects TRBV5-1 to TRBJ2-3; D is possibly TRBD1 (6 bases). The CDR3 runs 16 residues. Germline CDR1 reads SGHRS; CDR2 reads YFSETQ. V was cut by 4 bases and J by 0 bases, with 15 bases left in between. The CDR3 nucleotides read TGCGCCAGCAGCGGAACCCACAGGGCTAGCACAGATACGCAGTATTTT. This codes for CASSGTHRASTDTQYF.

The chain employs TRBV5-1 and TRBJ2-3; 7 bases fit TRBD2. The CDR3 is 14 residues long. Germline CDR1 reads SGHRS; CDR2 reads YFSETQ. V lost 5 bases, J lost 5 bases, and 8 bases stayed unmatched. CDR3 sequence: CASRAGDWEDTQYF. In DNA, the CDR3 is TGCGCCAGCAGGGCGGGGGACTGGGAAGATACGCAGTATTTT. Together with reference TRBV5-1 and TRBJ2-3, the CDR3 gives the full variable domain: KAGVTQTPRYLIKTRGQQVTLSCSPISGHRSVSWYQQTPGQGLQFLFEYFSETQRNKGNFPGRFSGRQFSNSRSEMNVSTLELGDSALYLCASRAGDWEDTQYFGPGTRLTVL.

V usage is TRBV19 and J usage is TRBJ1-5, with D possibly matching TRBD1 (6 bases). The CDR3 sequence is 15 residues long. V was trimmed by 7 bases and J by 0 bases, leaving 13 bases between them. The germline V gene has CDR1 LNHDA and CDR2 SQIVND (reference sequence). The CDR3 sequence is CASTPDSYSNQPQHF. The CDR3 coding sequence is TGTGCCAGTACCCCGGACAGTTATAGCAATCAGCCCCAGCATTTT.

This chain connects TRBV4-1 to TRBJ1-1, with 9 bases fitting TRBD1. Trimming at V came to 3 bases and at J to 3 bases, leaving 5 bases not matched to a gene. Germline values: CDR1 MGHRA, CDR2 YSYEKL. This CDR3 has 15 residues. CDR3 sequence (DNA): TGCGCCAGCAGCCAGTTGGGACAGGGTGACACTGAAGCTTTCTTT. The encoded protein is CASSQLGQGDTEAFF.

This chain uses TRBV18 with TRBJ1-5, with D perhaps TRBD1 (5 bases). Germline CDR1 KGHSH, CDR2 LQKENI. CDR3 length equals 17 residues. V dropped 2 bases and J dropped 1 base, with 15 bases sitting between them. CDR3 loop: CASSPTGGTGSNQPQHF. In nucleotides, the CDR3 is TGTGCCAGCTCACCAACGGGAGGGACGGGGAGCAATCAGCCCCAGCATTTT.

V gene TRBV5-4 combines with J gene TRBJ2-3; 7 bases line up with TRBD2. The germline gives CDR1 SGHNT, CDR2 YYREEE (reference sequence). Trimming removed 2 bases from V and 4 bases from J; junction bases left unmatched: 10. The CDR3 sequence is 16 residues long. CDR3 nucleotides: TGTGCCAGCAGCTTAGATACGGGGGGTGGGGCAGATACGCAGTATTTT. It specifies CASSLDTGGGADTQYF.

The rearrangement joins TRBV5-6 to TRBJ2-2; D is perhaps TRBD2 (6 bases). Trimming removed 1 base from V and 2 bases from J, with 12 bases in between. CDR1 and CDR2 from the germline V gene are SGHDT and YYEEEE. CDR3 length equals 16 residues. The CDR3 loop is CASSLFRGINTGELFF. The CDR3 nucleotides read TGTGCCAGCAGCTTGTTTCGGGGGATAAACACCGGGGAGCTGTTTTTT.

This rearrangement joins TRBV7-3 to TRBJ2-2; 8 nucleotides line up with TRBD1. The ends lost 5 bases at V and 2 bases at J; junction bases unmatched: 4. Germline loops: CDR1 SGHTA, CDR2 FQGTGA. CDR3 length: 15 residues. In DNA form, the CDR3 reads TGTGCCAGCAGCCCCGCAGGGGGCAACACCGGGGAGCTGTTTTTT. Translated: CASSPAGGNTGELFF.

This clone was seen only once. This chain links TRBV28 with TRBJ1-5, with D possibly being TRBD1 (6 bases). Trimming removed 6 bases from V and 4 bases from J, with 19 bases in between. Germline V gene data show CDR1 as MDHEN and CDR2 as SYDVKM. The CDR3 runs to 16 residues. For the CDR3, the DNA is TGTGCCAGCAGCCCAGGAATAGGGGGGGGGAATCAGCCCCAGCATTTT. Translation: CASSPGIGGGNQPQHF.